These T cell receptor beta chains were read from a single sample in a study of patients and donors after allogeneic stem cell transplantation. A single record per CDR3 protein comes from TCRdb applying MiXCR to the RT-PCR reads. This table has hundreds of thousands of distinct CDR3 sequences, 16% appearing once. The sequenced material came from blood, either unsorted or a sorted T cell fraction (not recorded which). Every receptor here comes from a human donor who was either an allogeneic HSCT recipient or a stem cell or donor lymphocyte infusion donor (not recorded which). It is not recorded whose cells these are; they may come from a transplant donor. Both conserved end residues are part of each CDR3. D genes are given only for firm matches. Clone size is not always given. Where it is, it says once, few, many or a class for expanded clones.

CDR3nt: TGTGCCAGCACGGGGTCGCGGGCAGATACGCAGTATTTT
CDR3aa: CASTGSRADTQYF
len: 13
abundance: NA
j_gene: TRBJ2-3
v_gene: TRBV2
d_gene: NA

CDR3nt: TGTGCCATCAGCGGTCCACAAATGAACACTGAAGCTTTCTTT
CDR3aa: CAISGPQMNTEAFF
len: 14
abundance: NA
j_gene: TRBJ1-1
v_gene: TRBV10-3
d_gene: NA

CDR3nt: TGTGCCAGCAGCTATCTAGGGTCGGGGGGGTTCTTC
CDR3aa: CASSYLGSGGFF
len: 12
abundance: many
j_gene: TRBJ2-1
v_gene: TRBV7-9
d_gene: TRBD2

CDR3nt: TGTGCCAGCAGCCCCCGCGTGGGGCTGGGTATCGTGTCCACTGAAGCTTTCTTT
CDR3aa: CASSPRVGLGIVSTEAFF
len: 18
abundance: NA
j_gene: TRBJ1-1
v_gene: TRBV5-5
d_gene: NA

CDR3nt: TGTGCCAGCAGCCAAGATCCCTTAGGGTGGCTAGACTACAATGAGCAGTTCTTC
CDR3aa: CASSQDPLGWLDYNEQFF
len: 18
abundance: NA
j_gene: TRBJ2-1
v_gene: TRBV4-2
d_gene: NA

CDR3nt: TGCAGTGCTAGTAACATACCGGGACTAGCTCAAAACATTCAGTACTTC
CDR3aa: CSASNIPGLAQNIQYF
len: 16
abundance: few
j_gene: TRBJ2-4
v_gene: TRBV20-1
d_gene: TRBD2

CDR3nt: TGCGCCAGCAGCTCCCGGAGAACGGGGGAGAGGACAGATACGCAGTATTTT
CDR3aa: CASSSRRTGERTDTQYF
len: 17
abundance: few
j_gene: TRBJ2-3
v_gene: TRBV5-1
d_gene: NA

CDR3nt: TGTGCCAGCAGCACCCACCAGACTAATGAAAAACTGTTTTTT
CDR3aa: CASSTHQTNEKLFF
len: 14
abundance: NA
j_gene: TRBJ1-4
v_gene: TRBV7-9
d_gene: NA

CDR3nt: TGTGCCAGCACCCAAGATCCAGGGGGCGGTCGGGGCTACACCTTC
CDR3aa: CASTQDPGGGRGYTF
len: 15
abundance: few
j_gene: TRBJ1-2
v_gene: TRBV27
d_gene: TRBD1

CDR3nt: TGTGCCAGCAGTATTAACAGGGGACGCTATGGCTACACCTTC
CDR3aa: CASSINRGRYGYTF
len: 14
abundance: NA
j_gene: TRBJ1-2
v_gene: TRBV6-1
d_gene: TRBD1

CDR3nt: TGTGCCAGCAGTTCTACAGGGGGCTCCAGACTTTACAATGAGCAGTTCTTC
CDR3aa: CASSSTGGSRLYNEQFF
len: 17
abundance: NA
j_gene: TRBJ2-1
v_gene: TRBV27
d_gene: TRBD1

CDR3nt: TGCAGTGCTAGAGTGTTGGGCAATCAGCCCCAGCATTTT
CDR3aa: CSARVLGNQPQHF
len: 13
abundance: NA
j_gene: TRBJ1-5
v_gene: TRBV20-1
d_gene: NA

CDR3nt: TGCAGTGCCCAGCCTGGGGGTGAGCAGTTCTTC
CDR3aa: CSAQPGGEQFF
len: 11
abundance: NA
j_gene: TRBJ2-1
v_gene: TRBV20-1
d_gene: NA

CDR3nt: TGCAGCGTGGTCGGGGATAGCGGGAGCCAAGAGACCCAGTACTTC
CDR3aa: CSVVGDSGSQETQYF
len: 15
abundance: few
j_gene: TRBJ2-5
v_gene: TRBV29-1
d_gene: TRBD2

CDR3nt: TGTGCCACCGCTCCGCGGGACAGTCCTTTCTCTGGGGCCAACGTCCTGACTTTC
CDR3aa: CATAPRDSPFSGANVLTF
len: 18
abundance: few
j_gene: TRBJ2-6
v_gene: TRBV24-1
d_gene: NA

CDR3nt: TGTGCCAGTAGTACTGACAGGGGGCTCAATCAGCCCCAGCATTTT
CDR3aa: CASSTDRGLNQPQHF
len: 15
abundance: few
j_gene: TRBJ1-5
v_gene: TRBV19
d_gene: TRBD1

CDR3nt: TGTGCCAGCACAAGATTCTACCCCTACGAGCAGTACTTC
CDR3aa: CASTRFYPYEQYF
len: 13
abundance: few
j_gene: TRBJ2-7
v_gene: TRBV2
d_gene: NA

CDR3nt: TGTGCCAGCTCCCACCGAGGGGGGGAGCATCAGCCCCAGCATTTT
CDR3aa: CASSHRGGEHQPQHF
len: 15
abundance: NA
j_gene: TRBJ1-5
v_gene: TRBV18
d_gene: NA

CDR3nt: TGTGCCAGCAGCCTGCAGGTTAGCTCCTACGAGCAGTACTTC
CDR3aa: CASSLQVSSYEQYF
len: 14
abundance: few
j_gene: TRBJ2-7
v_gene: TRBV7-2
d_gene: NA

CDR3nt: TGCGCCAGCAGCCAAGAGGGGACTGTCTACAATGAGCAGTTCTTC
CDR3aa: CASSQEGTVYNEQFF
len: 15
abundance: NA
j_gene: TRBJ2-1
v_gene: TRBV4-1
d_gene: NA

CDR3nt: TGTGCCAGCAGTGAAGGGGGCAGGGGTAATCGGGAGCTGTTTTTT
CDR3aa: CASSEGGRGNRELFF
len: 15
abundance: NA
j_gene: TRBJ2-2
v_gene: TRBV25-1
d_gene: NA

CDR3nt: TGTGCCAGCAGCTTGGGGTGGCCCGGTGAGACCCAGTACTTC
CDR3aa: CASSLGWPGETQYF
len: 14
abundance: few
j_gene: TRBJ2-5
v_gene: TRBV5-6
d_gene: NA

CDR3nt: TGTGCCAGCATGACCGGGGGCGGGACAGCGAACACCGGGGAGCTGTTTTTT
CDR3aa: CASMTGGGTANTGELFF
len: 17
abundance: NA
j_gene: TRBJ2-2
v_gene: TRBV5-5
d_gene: NA

CDR3nt: TGCAGTGCTGGGACTAGCGGGGGGTCGAGGGAGGAGCAGTACTTC
CDR3aa: CSAGTSGGSREEQYF
len: 15
abundance: NA
j_gene: TRBJ2-7
v_gene: TRBV20-1
d_gene: TRBD2

CDR3nt: TGTGCCAGCAGCTTTGGCGGCTTGGGCTATGGCTACACCTTC
CDR3aa: CASSFGGLGYGYTF
len: 14
abundance: NA
j_gene: TRBJ1-2
v_gene: TRBV5-6
d_gene: NA

CDR3nt: TGTGCCAGCAGCTTATCCACGAACACCGGGGAGCTGTTTTTT
CDR3aa: CASSLSTNTGELFF
len: 14
abundance: NA
j_gene: TRBJ2-2
v_gene: TRBV11-2
d_gene: NA

CDR3nt: TGTGCCAGCAGTCCCCGGGGAGGAGTCATGAACACTGAAGCTTTCTTT
CDR3aa: CASSPRGGVMNTEAFF
len: 16
abundance: few
j_gene: TRBJ1-1
v_gene: TRBV12-3/TRBV12-4
d_gene: NA

CDR3nt: TGCGCCAGCAGCCTCCGGACTTCCCAAGAGACCCAGTACTTC
CDR3aa: CASSLRTSQETQYF
len: 14
abundance: many
j_gene: TRBJ2-5
v_gene: TRBV4-1
d_gene: NA

CDR3nt: TGCAGCGTTGTAGGCGGGGAGGTTTACGAGCAGTACTTC
CDR3aa: CSVVGGEVYEQYF
len: 13
abundance: few
j_gene: TRBJ2-7
v_gene: TRBV29-1
d_gene: NA

CDR3nt: TGCGCCAGCACCAGGGATGAGGGCCGGTATGGCTACACCTTC
CDR3aa: CASTRDEGRYGYTF
len: 14
abundance: many
j_gene: TRBJ1-2
v_gene: TRBV5-1
d_gene: NA